These T cell receptor beta chains were read from a single sample in a study of blood T cell repertoires in COVID-19. Here immunoSEQ multiplex PCR was the method, and the copy in TCRdb shows in-frame clones only, minus some. The sample yields 10,000 to 15,000 clones, less than 85% seen once. The sequenced sample consisted of peripheral blood. Source of these receptors: a human donor in a cohort sampled during active COVID-19. Each CDR3 is given with its conserved first and last residue. The D gene is left open where the match is weak. Clone size, where shown, is once, few, many, or a class for clones that have expanded.

V gene	J gene	D gene	clone size	CDR3 DNA	CDR3 protein
TRBV6-2/TRBV6-3	TRBJ1-2	.	.	TGTGCCAGCAGTTACTCAAGGGGCTATGGCTACACCTTC	CASSYSRGYGYTF
TRBV7-2	TRBJ1-5	TRBD1	few	TGTGCCAGCAGCTTAGGACAGGGCCTCAATCAGCCCCAGCATTTT	CASSLGQGLNQPQHF
TRBV6-5	TRBJ2-3	TRBD1	.	TGTGCCAGCAGTACAGGGGTAGCAGATACGCAGTATTTT	CASSTGVADTQYF
TRBV19	TRBJ1-5	TRBD1	.	TGTGCCAGTAGTAAAAGAATGGGGACAGCGACAGTTAGTCAGCCCCAGCATTTT	CASSKRMGTATVSQPQHF
TRBV5-6	TRBJ2-1	TRBD2	.	TGTGCCAGCAGCTTAACTAGCGGGTACAATGAGCAGTTCTTC	CASSLTSGYNEQFF
TRBV6-6	TRBJ1-2	TRBD1	.	TGTGCCACCGGACAGGTTTTCTATGGCTACACCTTC	CATGQVFYGYTF
TRBV5-1	TRBJ2-5	.	.	TGCGCCAGCAGCTCGCTGTCAGGGGGAGGCGAGACCCAGTACTTC	CASSSLSGGGETQYF
TRBV21-1	TRBJ2-5	.	.	TGTGCCAGCAGCACTCCCGGGGGGTGGGAGACCCAGTACTTC	CASSTPGGWETQYF
TRBV28	TRBJ2-2	TRBD2	.	TGTGCCAGCAGTACCTGGACTAGCGCCACATACGGGGTCAGTAGGACCGGGGAGCTGTTTTTT	CASSTWTSATYGVSRTGELFF
TRBV4-3	TRBJ1-5	.	.	TGCGCCAGCAGCCAAGACCGGTATAGCAATCAGCCCCAGCATTTT	CASSQDRYSNQPQHF
TRBV7-2	TRBJ1-6	TRBD1	.	TGTGCCAGCAGCTTAGGCCCCACAGGGGTGGGCTATTCACCCCTCCACTTT	CASSLGPTGVGYSPLHF
TRBV6-5	TRBJ2-7	TRBD1	.	TGTGCCAGCAGTTACTCGGGACAGGGGCGCGAGCAGTACTTC	CASSYSGQGREQYF
TRBV6-5	TRBJ1-3	.	.	TGTGCCAGCAAGGTGACGGAGAACTCTGGAAACACCATATATTTT	CASKVTENSGNTIYF
TRBV2	TRBJ1-4	.	few	TGTGCCAGCAGTTCAGGGGTTTATGAAAAACTGTTTTTT	CASSSGVYEKLFF
TRBV24-1	TRBJ1-3	.	.	TGTGCCACCAGTGGTACGGGAGACTCTGGAAACACCATATATTTT	CATSGTGDSGNTIYF
TRBV24-1	TRBJ2-1	.	.	TGTGCCACCAGTGATTCCCGTGGGGGAGGTGAGCAGTTCTTC	CATSDSRGGGEQFF
TRBV7-6	TRBJ2-1	TRBD2	.	TGTGCCAGCAGCTTGGCCCCCAGCTGGCGGGGGGTGGGAAATGAGCAGTTCTTC	CASSLAPSWRGVGNEQFF
TRBV4-1	TRBJ2-5	TRBD2	few	TGCGCCAGCAGCCAAGCGGGACTAGTTTCGGAGACCCAGTACTTC	CASSQAGLVSETQYF
TRBV28	TRBJ1-5	.	.	TGTGCCAGCCTCGATTGGGACACATATAGCAATCAGCCCCAGCATTTT	CASLDWDTYSNQPQHF
TRBV29-1	TRBJ2-2	.	.	TGCAGCGTTTATCGGGGGACCGGGGAGCTGTTTTTT	CSVYRGTGELFF
TRBV7-2	TRBJ1-6	TRBD1	once	TGTGCCAGCAGCTTAAGGTGGGACAGGATCAATTCACCCCTCCACTTT	CASSLRWDRINSPLHF
TRBV4-2	TRBJ2-1	TRBD2	.	TGTGCCAGCAGCCAGAGGGGACTAGCGGGGGGCCACAATGAGCAGTTCTTC	CASSQRGLAGGHNEQFF
TRBV14	TRBJ1-1	.	.	TGTGCCAGCAGCCAGAACATCAACACTGAAGCTTTCTTT	CASSQNINTEAFF
TRBV16	TRBJ1-2	TRBD1	.	TGTGCCAGCAGTCAAGGACAGGGGGCTTACGGCTACACCTTC	CASSQGQGAYGYTF
TRBV28	TRBJ1-2	.	once	TGTGCCAGCAGTTTAGTGGCATATGGCTACACCTTC	CASSLVAYGYTF
TRBV4-1	TRBJ2-7	.	few	TGCGCCAGCAGCCAAACACAGGCGTCCTACGAGCAGTACTTC	CASSQTQASYEQYF
TRBV5-1	TRBJ1-4	TRBD1	.	TGCGCCAGCAGCTCGGGAAGGACAGGATCGGAAAAACTGTTTTTT	CASSSGRTGSEKLFF
TRBV29-1	TRBJ1-2	.	.	TGCAGCGTTGAAGGCAGAGGCTTGAATCGCTACACCTTC	CSVEGRGLNRYTF